The T cell receptor beta chain described here comes from a study of control samples from healthy donors and cancer patients. The CDR3 sequence is 14 residues long. The germline V gene has CDR1 SGDLS and CDR2 YYNGEE. The V gene lost 0 bases and the J gene lost 2 bases, with 9 bases spanning the gap. Repertoires were generated with immunoSEQ multiplex PCR, while TCRdb's copy carries only in-frame clones and drops some. The sample lists some 150,000 clones, 94% occurring once. This chain links TRBV9 with TRBJ2-7; tentatively, D is TRBD1 (5 bases). The sequencing sample was made of blood. This receptor was taken from a middle-aged man in good health. The CDR3 loop reads CASSVGQYTYEQYF. CDR3 bases: TGTGCCAGCAGCGTAGGACAGTATACCTACGAGCAGTACTTC.